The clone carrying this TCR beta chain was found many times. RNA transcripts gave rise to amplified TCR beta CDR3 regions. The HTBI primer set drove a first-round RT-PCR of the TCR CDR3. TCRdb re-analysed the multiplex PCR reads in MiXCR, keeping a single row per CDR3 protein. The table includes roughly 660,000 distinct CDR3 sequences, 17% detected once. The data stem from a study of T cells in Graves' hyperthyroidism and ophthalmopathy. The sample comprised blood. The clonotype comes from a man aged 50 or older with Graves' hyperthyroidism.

The CDR3 reads CASSSALGPYEQYF. CDR3 DNA: TGTGCCAGCAGTTCAGCTTTGGGGCCCTACGAGCAGTACTTC. The rearrangement joins TRBV28 to TRBJ2-7; TRBD1 might be the D (5 bases). Trimming pared 4 bases from V and 2 bases from J, leaving 12 bases between. Germline lookup yields CDR1 MDHEN and CDR2 SYDVKM. The CDR3 spans 14 residues.